This T cell receptor (beta chain) was captured in a study of technical replicates of blood from four donors. Sequencing was performed with immunoSEQ multiplex PCR; in TCRdb, only in-frame clones are kept and a portion is missing. Of some 80,000 clones listed, 85% to 95% are singletons. Germline lookup yields CDR1 LNHNV and CDR2 YYDKDF (reference sequence). This CDR3 contains 17 residues. V dropped 0 bases and J dropped 8; count of bases not matched to a gene: 13. Sequencing was performed on T cells isolated from PBMCs. This receptor was taken from a human donor in good health. The V and J genes are TRBV15 and TRBJ2-4; 7 nucleotides align to TRBD2. CDR3: CATSRDRWGGSQYIQYF. The CDR3 nucleotides read TGTGCCACCAGCAGAGATAGGTGGGGGGGGTCTCAATACATTCAGTACTTC. Full variable domain (missing parts from reference TRBV15 and TRBJ2-4): DAMVIQNPRYQVTQFGKPVTLSCSQTLNHNVMYWYQQKSSQAPKLLFHYYDKDFNNEADTPDNFQSRRPNTSFCFLDIRSPGLGDTAMYLCATSRDRWGGSQYIQYFGAGTRLSVL.